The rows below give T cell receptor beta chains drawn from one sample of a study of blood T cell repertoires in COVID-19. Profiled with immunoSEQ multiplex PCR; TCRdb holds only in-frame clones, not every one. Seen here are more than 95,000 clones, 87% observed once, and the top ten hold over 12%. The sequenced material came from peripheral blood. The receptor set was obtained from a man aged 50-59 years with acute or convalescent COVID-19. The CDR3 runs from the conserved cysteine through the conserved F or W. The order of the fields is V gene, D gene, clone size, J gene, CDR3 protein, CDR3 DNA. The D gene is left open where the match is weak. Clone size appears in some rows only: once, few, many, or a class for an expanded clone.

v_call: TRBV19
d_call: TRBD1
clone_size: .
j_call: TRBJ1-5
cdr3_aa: CASSINLGQGAWHF
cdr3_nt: TGTGCCAGTAGTATAAACCTTGGACAGGGGGCTTGGCATTTT

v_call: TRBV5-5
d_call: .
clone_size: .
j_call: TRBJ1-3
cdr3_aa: CASSLAGNTIYF
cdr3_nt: TGTGCCAGCAGCTTAGCCGGAAACACCATATATTTT

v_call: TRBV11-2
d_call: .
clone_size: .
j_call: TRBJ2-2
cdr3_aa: CASSLVVLNTGELFF
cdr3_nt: TGTGCCAGCAGCTTAGTAGTCCTCAACACCGGGGAGCTGTTTTTT

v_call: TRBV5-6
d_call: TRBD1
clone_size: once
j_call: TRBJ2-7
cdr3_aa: CASSPLGQGAYEQYF
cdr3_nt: TGTGCCAGCAGCCCTCTGGGGCAGGGGGCGTACGAGCAGTACTTC

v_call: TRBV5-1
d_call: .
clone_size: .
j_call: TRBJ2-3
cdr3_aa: CASRGRASTDTQYF
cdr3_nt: TGCGCCAGCAGGGGGCGAGCTAGCACAGATACGCAGTATTTT

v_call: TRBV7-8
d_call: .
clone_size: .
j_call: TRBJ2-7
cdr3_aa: CASSLRGAGRNEQYF
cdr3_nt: TGTGCCAGCAGCTTACGCGGAGCGGGTAGAAACGAGCAGTACTTC

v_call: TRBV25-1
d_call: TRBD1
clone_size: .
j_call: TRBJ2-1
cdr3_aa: CASSFRGGNYNEQFF
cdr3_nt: TGTGCCAGCAGTTTCAGAGGGGGCAACTACAATGAGCAGTTCTTC

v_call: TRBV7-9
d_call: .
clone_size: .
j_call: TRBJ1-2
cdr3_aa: CASSLDGEGGGYTF
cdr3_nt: TGTGCCAGCAGCTTAGACGGTGAGGGAGGCGGCTACACCTTC

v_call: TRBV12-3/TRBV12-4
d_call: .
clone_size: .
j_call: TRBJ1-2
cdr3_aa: CASSLGQSYGYTF
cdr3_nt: TGTGCCAGCAGTTTGGGGCAGAGCTATGGCTACACCTTC

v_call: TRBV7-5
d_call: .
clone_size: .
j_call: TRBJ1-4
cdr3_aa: CVRSPEEKEKLFF
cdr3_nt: TGTGTCAGAAGCCCCGAGGAGAAAGAAAAACTGTTTTTT

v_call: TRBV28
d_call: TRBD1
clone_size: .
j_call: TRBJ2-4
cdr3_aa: CASSLTGTGAVAKNIQYF
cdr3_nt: TGTGCCAGCAGTTTAACCGGGACAGGGGCGGTCGCCAAAAACATTCAGTACTTC

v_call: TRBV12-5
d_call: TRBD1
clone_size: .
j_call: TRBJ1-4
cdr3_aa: CASGFRQGGNEKLFF
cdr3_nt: TGTGCTAGTGGTTTCAGACAGGGGGGTAATGAAAAACTGTTTTTT

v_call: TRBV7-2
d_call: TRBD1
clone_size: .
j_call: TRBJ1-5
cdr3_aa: CASSLTGGNQPQHF
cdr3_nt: TGTGCCAGCAGCTTAACAGGGGGCAATCAGCCCCAGCATTTT

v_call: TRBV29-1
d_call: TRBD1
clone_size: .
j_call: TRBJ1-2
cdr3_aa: CSAGQGARGYTF
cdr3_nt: TGCAGCGCCGGACAGGGGGCAAGGGGCTACACCTTC

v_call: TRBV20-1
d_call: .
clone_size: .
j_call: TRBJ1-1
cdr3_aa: CSATRGREAFF
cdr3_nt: TGCAGTGCTACTCGGGGGAGAGAGGCTTTCTTT

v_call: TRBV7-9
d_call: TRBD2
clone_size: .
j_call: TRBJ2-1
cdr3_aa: CASSLVGGSSSYNEQFF
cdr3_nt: TGTGCCAGCAGCTTAGTGGGAGGGAGCTCCTCCTACAATGAGCAGTTCTTC

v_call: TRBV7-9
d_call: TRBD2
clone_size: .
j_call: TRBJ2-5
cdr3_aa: CASSPGTSGTPKETQYF
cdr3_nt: TGTGCCAGCAGCCCCGGGACTAGCGGAACCCCCAAGGAGACCCAGTACTTC

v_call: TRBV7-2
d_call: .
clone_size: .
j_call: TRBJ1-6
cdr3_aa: CASTLAGPRVYSPLHF
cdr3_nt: TGTGCCAGCACCCTGGCGGGACCCAGGGTTTATTCACCCCTCCACTTT

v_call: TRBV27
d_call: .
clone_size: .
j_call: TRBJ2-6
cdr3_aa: CASSAGQFHSGANVLTF
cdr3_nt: TGTGCCAGCAGTGCCGGACAGTTCCACTCTGGGGCCAACGTCCTGACTTTC

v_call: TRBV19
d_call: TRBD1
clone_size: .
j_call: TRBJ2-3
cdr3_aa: CASSIPDRGKRDTQYF
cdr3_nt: TGTGCCAGTAGTATCCCCGACAGGGGGAAACGGGATACGCAGTATTTT

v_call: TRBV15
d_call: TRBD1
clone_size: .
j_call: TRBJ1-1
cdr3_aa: CATSRVDRGSAEAFF
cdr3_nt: TGTGCCACCAGCAGAGTCGACAGGGGGAGTGCTGAAGCTTTCTTT

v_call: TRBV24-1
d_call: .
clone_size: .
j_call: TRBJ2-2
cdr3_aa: CATSDLQNTGELFF
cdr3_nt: TGTGCCACCAGTGATTTGCAGAACACCGGGGAGCTGTTTTTT

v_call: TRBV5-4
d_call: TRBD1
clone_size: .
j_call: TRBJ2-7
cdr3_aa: CASSPVDRGDEQYF
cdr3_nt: TGTGCCAGCAGCCCCGTCGACAGGGGGGACGAGCAGTACTTC

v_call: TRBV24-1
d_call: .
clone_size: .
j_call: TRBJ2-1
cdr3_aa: CATSDSTRQQFF
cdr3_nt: TGTGCCACCAGTGACTCGACTCGACAGCAGTTCTTC

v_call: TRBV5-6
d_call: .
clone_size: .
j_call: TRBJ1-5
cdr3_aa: CASSLRTGNQPQHF
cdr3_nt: TGTGCCAGCAGCTTGCGGACAGGCAATCAGCCCCAGCATTTT

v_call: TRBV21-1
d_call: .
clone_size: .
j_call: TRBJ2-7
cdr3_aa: CASSKGGRSYEQYF
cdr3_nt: TGTGCCAGCAGCAAAGGTGGCAGATCCTACGAGCAGTACTTC

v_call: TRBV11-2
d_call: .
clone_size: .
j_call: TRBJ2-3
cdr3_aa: CASSLTGYTDTQYF
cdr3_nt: TGTGCCAGCAGCTTGACGGGTTACACAGATACGCAGTATTTT

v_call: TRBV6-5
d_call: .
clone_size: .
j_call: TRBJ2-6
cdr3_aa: CAGGPRSSGANVLTF
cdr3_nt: TGTGCCGGGGGCCCCCGGAGCTCTGGGGCCAACGTCCTGACTTTC

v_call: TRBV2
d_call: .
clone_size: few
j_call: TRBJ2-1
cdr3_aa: CASKGSAEAYNEQFF
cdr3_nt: TGTGCCAGCAAAGGAAGCGCCGAGGCCTACAATGAGCAGTTCTTC

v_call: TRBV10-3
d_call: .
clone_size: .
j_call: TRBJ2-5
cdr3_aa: CATSQGGTQYF
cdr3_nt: TGTGCCACCAGCCAGGGAGGGACCCAGTACTTC

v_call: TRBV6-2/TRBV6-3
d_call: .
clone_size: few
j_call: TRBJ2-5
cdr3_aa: CASSYGGTKETQYF
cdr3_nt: TGTGCCAGCAGTTACGGCGGGACCAAAGAGACCCAGTACTTC

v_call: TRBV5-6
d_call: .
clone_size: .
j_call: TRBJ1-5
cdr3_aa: CASSLAIGGARQPQHF
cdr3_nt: TGTGCCAGCAGCTTGGCCATCGGAGGGGCGCGACAGCCCCAGCATTTT

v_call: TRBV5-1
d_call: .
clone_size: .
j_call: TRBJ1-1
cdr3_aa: CASSLGGVQAFF
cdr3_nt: TGCGCCAGCAGCTTGGGGGGAGTTCAAGCTTTCTTT